These T cell receptor beta chains were read from a single sample in a study of T cells in Graves' hyperthyroidism and ophthalmopathy. TCRdb ran MiXCR on the multiplex PCR reads and lists one entry per CDR3 protein. This sample has roughly 700,000 distinct CDR3 sequences, with about a third found just once. The sequenced sample was blood. These receptors came from a woman aged 40 to 50 with Graves' hyperthyroidism. CDR3s include the opening cysteine and the closing phenylalanine or tryptophan. Each record gives: D gene, clone size, J gene, V gene, CDR3 DNA, CDR3 protein. A D gene is named only where the DNA matches it firmly. Size is omitted from some rows. Given values are once, few, many or a class for expanded clones.

TRBD2 | . | TRBJ2-2 | TRBV9 | TGTGCCAGCAGCGTAGGTTTTCTAGCGGCCACCGGGGAGCTGTTTTTT | CASSVGFLAATGELFF
. | few | TRBJ1-6 | TRBV5-1 | TGCGCCAGCAGCTTGAGCAGACTCTATAATTCACCCCTCCACTTT | CASSLSRLYNSPLHF
TRBD1 | . | TRBJ1-1 | TRBV5-5 | TGTGCCAGCAGCTCGTTTGACAGGGGTGAAGCTTTCTTT | CASSSFDRGEAFF
. | many | TRBJ2-5 | TRBV7-3 | TGTGCCAGCAGCTTATCACGAGCAGAGACCCAGTACTTC | CASSLSRAETQYF
. | few | TRBJ1-6 | TRBV6-6 | TGTGCCAGCAGGCCTGGACGGACCTATAATTCACCCCTCCACTTT | CASRPGRTYNSPLHF
TRBD1 | many | TRBJ1-2 | TRBV19 | TGTGCCAGTAGTATGGCTGGGACAGGGGGCAATTGGCGGGGCTACACCTTC | CASSMAGTGGNWRGYTF
TRBD1 | few | TRBJ1-1 | TRBV10-2 | TGTGCCAGCAGTTTCAGGGGGGGCGAAGCTTTCTTT | CASSFRGGEAFF
TRBD2 | . | TRBJ2-7 | TRBV4-1 | TGCGCCAGCAGCGGGAACCAGCGGGGCCACTACGAGCAGTACTTC | CASSGNQRGHYEQYF
. | . | TRBJ1-5 | TRBV2 | TGTGCCAGTAGTATCACAGGAGCTTTGGGCAATCAGCCCCAGCATTTT | CASSITGALGNQPQHF
TRBD2 | many | TRBJ2-5 | TRBV2 | TGTGCCAGCAGTGACCCGGCGGGAGGCCGTTTATCCCAGTACTTC | CASSDPAGGRLSQYF
TRBD2 | . | TRBJ2-7 | TRBV5-6 | TGTGCCAGCAGCCCTAGCGGGGGGGCTAGATACGAGCAGTACTTC | CASSPSGGARYEQYF
. | few | TRBJ2-3 | TRBV27 | TGTGCCAGCAGTTTCTCCGGACCCGAAGATACGCAGTATTTT | CASSFSGPEDTQYF
. | . | TRBJ1-1 | TRBV20-1 | TGCAGTGCTGCCGGGGGGCTAGGCACTGAAGCTTTCTTT | CSAAGGLGTEAFF
. | . | TRBJ2-7 | TRBV24-1 | TGTGCCACCAGTGATCTCTTGTCAGGTGACGAGCAGTACTTC | CATSDLLSGDEQYF
TRBD2 | . | TRBJ2-5 | TRBV7-9 | TGTGCCAGCAGTTTAGAGTCGGGAGGACAAGAGACCCAGTACTTC | CASSLESGGQETQYF
. | . | TRBJ2-7 | TRBV20-1 | TGCAGTGCTAGCGGGACCAAGTTTTACGAGCAGTACTTC | CSASGTKFYEQYF
. | . | TRBJ2-7 | TRBV5-6 | TGTGCCAGCAGCTTAGGCTACCACGAGCAGTACTTC | CASSLGYHEQYF
. | few | TRBJ2-7 | TRBV9 | TGTGCCAGCAGCTCCCACGCTGGGAGTGGGTACGAGCAGTACTTC | CASSSHAGSGYEQYF
TRBD1 | . | TRBJ1-6 | TRBV5-5 | TGTGCCAGCAGCTTGGGACGGGACAGGGGTACCTATAATTCACCCCTCCACTTT | CASSLGRDRGTYNSPLHF
. | few | TRBJ2-7 | TRBV7-2 | TGTGCCAGCAGTTTATCTGGGGGGAACTACGAGCAGTACTTC | CASSLSGGNYEQYF
TRBD1 | few | TRBJ2-7 | TRBV9 | TGTGCCAGCAGTTACCAGGGACAGGGGTCCTACGAGCAGTACTTC | CASSYQGQGSYEQYF
. | many | TRBJ1-1 | TRBV10-3 | TGTGCCATCAGTGAGTCGTCGAAGAACACTGAAGCTTTCTTT | CAISESSKNTEAFF
. | many | TRBJ1-3 | TRBV12-3/TRBV12-4 | TGTGCCAGCAGAGGGACACTGGCGAACACCATATATTTT | CASRGTLANTIYF
. | . | TRBJ2-1 | TRBV7-6 | TGTGCCAGCAGCTTAAGTGCGAACAATGAGCAGTTCTTC | CASSLSANNEQFF
. | . | TRBJ1-4 | TRBV19 | TGTGCCAGTAGTCGGGAATGGGGGGGTGATACTAATGAAAAACTGTTTTTT | CASSREWGGDTNEKLFF
TRBD1 | few | TRBJ1-5 | TRBV19 | TGTGCCAGTAGTGACACCGGGACAGGGTGGAATCAGCCCCAGCATTTT | CASSDTGTGWNQPQHF
TRBD2 | few | TRBJ2-2 | TRBV25-1 | TGTGCCAGCAGTGCTGGACTAGCGGGAGGTCCGAACACCGGGGAGCTGTTTTTT | CASSAGLAGGPNTGELFF
. | . | TRBJ2-2 | TRBV12-3/TRBV12-4 | TGTGCCAGCAGTGGTGCAAGGGGGGCGGTAACCGGGGAGCTGTTTTTT | CASSGARGAVTGELFF
TRBD1 | . | TRBJ1-4 | TRBV6-6 | TGTGCCAGCAGTTTTCAGGGGGTCGGTGAAAAACTGTTTTTT | CASSFQGVGEKLFF
TRBD1 | . | TRBJ1-1 | TRBV29-1 | TGCAGCGCTCGGACAGGGGTGGCTTTCTTT | CSARTGVAFF
TRBD2 | . | TRBJ2-7 | TRBV10-3 | TGTGCCATCAGTAACCCGGGAAGCGGGAGGTCTTACTCCTACGAGCAGTACTTC | CAISNPGSGRSYSYEQYF
TRBD2 | many | TRBJ2-5 | TRBV9 | TGTGCCAGCAGCATAAACCCTAGCGGGATCCAAGAGACCCAGTACTTC | CASSINPSGIQETQYF
. | . | TRBJ2-7 | TRBV7-8 | TGTGCCAGCAGCCGGGACTCCCACTACGAGCAGTACTTC | CASSRDSHYEQYF
. | many | TRBJ2-5 | TRBV12-3/TRBV12-4 | TGTGCCAGCAGTATTGGACAGCGACAAGAGACCCAGTACTTC | CASSIGQRQETQYF
. | many | TRBJ1-2 | TRBV7-2 | TGTGCCAGCAGGCCCAGGGGCATAAACTATGGCTACACCTTC | CASRPRGINYGYTF
. | few | TRBJ1-1 | TRBV4-3 | TGCGCCAGCAGCCAAGATCAATTTGGGGGGGCTGAAGCTTTCTTT | CASSQDQFGGAEAFF
. | . | TRBJ1-3 | TRBV6-5 | TGTGCCAGCAGTACCCGGTCGTCTGGAAACACCATATATTTT | CASSTRSSGNTIYF
TRBD1 | . | TRBJ1-2 | TRBV5-6 | TGTGCCAGCACCCTACTACAGGGGATAAGAGGCTACACCTTC | CASTLLQGIRGYTF
TRBD1 | many | TRBJ1-1 | TRBV12-3/TRBV12-4 | TGTGCCAGTCATGGACAGGTCCAGAACACTGAAGCTTTCTTT | CASHGQVQNTEAFF
. | few | TRBJ2-7 | TRBV11-2 | TGTGCCAGCAGAAGATTGAAGGGCTTTTACGAGCAGTACTTC | CASRRLKGFYEQYF
. | few | TRBJ1-2 | TRBV7-9 | TGTGCCAGCAGCGTAACTGGGATCAAGGGCTACACCTTC | CASSVTGIKGYTF
TRBD1 | many | TRBJ1-5 | TRBV12-3/TRBV12-4 | TGTGCCAGCAGTTCCGGACAGGCTCGGCCCCAGCATTTT | CASSSGQARPQHF